This paragraph reports one T cell receptor (beta chain). Antigen: not known. The data belong to a study of human T cells and chemical hapten exposure. TCRdb re-called the RACE reads with MiXCR, one entry per CDR3 protein. Of about 180,000 distinct CDR3 sequences in the sample, 25% to 30% are singletons; the top ten hold just under 3%. Time point noted: pre-sensitization, week 0. Specified treatment: therapeutic diphenylcyclopropenone sensitization with weekly scalp DPC. The CDR3 covers 13 residues. CDR1 is SQVTM and CDR2 is ANQGSEA in the germline V gene. V shed 4 bases, J shed 3 bases, and the junction held 3 bases outside the gene matches. Study outcomes and limitations: Patch test score tracked positively with PT1 expanded TCR counts.

The rearrangement joins TRBV29-1 to TRBJ2-1; 7 bases fit TRBD2. The starting material was whole blood, obtained in connection with sensitization to the hapten diphenylcyclopropenone (DPC). This sequence originates from a woman between 25 and 40 years old with alopecia areata. Some clones in this sample may be carry-over from other donors' samples. CDR3: CSVGPGGYNEQFF. In DNA, the CDR3 is TGCAGCGTTGGGCCGGGAGGCTACAATGAGCAGTTCTTC.